These T cell receptor beta chains were read from a single sample in a study of cytomegalovirus exposure and HLA in healthy donors. Measured with immunoSEQ multiplex PCR; TCRdb has only the in-frame clones, and not every one. Of about 210,000 clones listed, about 83% are singletons. The sequencing sample was made of PBMCs. The source is a woman aged 50 to 65 in good health and CMV-seropositive. CDR3s include the opening cysteine and the closing phenylalanine or tryptophan. A D gene is named only where the DNA matches it firmly. Rows give clone size only sometimes, using once, few, many, or a class for an expanded clone.

few	TRBV5-4	NA	TRBJ2-5	CASSFNDRGGRETQYF	TGTGCCAGCAGCTTCAACGACAGGGGAGGGCGAGAGACCCAGTACTTC
NA	TRBV28	NA	TRBJ1-1	CASSNRVEAFF	TGTGCCAGCAGTAACAGGGTTGAAGCTTTCTTT
NA	TRBV13	NA	TRBJ1-2	CASSSSYRVSGYPF	TGTGCCAGCAGCTCCTCTTACAGGGTCAGTGGCTACCCCTTC
few	TRBV10-1	NA	TRBJ1-1	CASSPGTSVAFF	TGCGCCAGCAGCCCCGGGACTAGTGTGGCTTTCTTT
few	TRBV5-6	NA	TRBJ2-7	CASSRTASYEQYF	TGTGCCAGCAGCCGGACAGCTTCCTACGAGCAGTACTTC
NA	TRBV7-6	TRBD2	TRBJ2-1	CASSPSGGGYNEQFF	TGTGCCAGCAGCCCAAGCGGGGGGGGTTACAATGAGCAGTTCTTC
NA	TRBV4-2	NA	TRBJ1-2	CASSQAGTGFGLGGYTF	TGTGCCAGCAGCCAAGCGGGAACAGGGTTTGGTCTAGGTGGCTACACCTTC
NA	TRBV6-6	NA	TRBJ1-5	CASSAPNQPQHF	TGTGCCAGCAGTGCGCCAAATCAGCCCCAGCATTTT
NA	TRBV18	NA	TRBJ2-1	CASSPPTYRPNNEQFF	TGTGCCAGCTCACCACCGACATACCGGCCGAACAATGAGCAGTTCTTC
NA	TRBV19	TRBD1	TRBJ1-5	CASSMLEGTGAAVQPQHF	TGTGCCAGTAGTATGTTAGAGGGGACAGGGGCTGCCGTTCAGCCCCAGCATTTT
NA	TRBV7-9	NA	TRBJ1-2	CASSLTDSHYGYTF	TGTGCCAGCAGCTTAACAGATAGTCACTATGGCTACACCTTC
once	TRBV2	NA	TRBJ2-5	CASSPGLRGETQYF	TGTGCCAGCAGTCCCGGGCTGCGGGGTGAGACCCAGTACTTC
few	TRBV19	TRBD2	TRBJ2-1	CASSPTSGGYNEQFF	TGTGCCAGTAGTCCAACTAGCGGGGGGTACAATGAGCAGTTCTTC
once	TRBV30	NA	TRBJ1-6	CAWALTGKGFNSPLHF	TGTGCCTGGGCCCTGACAGGAAAGGGATTTAATTCACCCCTCCACTTT
NA	TRBV5-6	NA	TRBJ2-5	CASSLVSREETQYF	TGTGCCAGCAGCTTGGTAAGCAGGGAAGAGACCCAGTACTTC
NA	TRBV6-5	NA	TRBJ2-7	CASSYSIQYYEQYF	TGTGCCAGCAGTTACTCGATACAGTACTACGAGCAGTACTTC
NA	TRBV5-6	NA	TRBJ2-5	CASSSAGVSETQYF	TGTGCCAGCAGCTCGGCAGGGGTTTCCGAGACCCAGTACTTC
NA	TRBV11-2	NA	TRBJ1-6	CASSRIMAGNFSPLHF	TGTGCCAGCAGCCGTATTATGGCAGGGAATTTTTCACCCCTCCACTTT
NA	TRBV6-1	NA	TRBJ1-5	CASSDHRYYSNQPQHF	TGTGCCAGCAGTGATCACAGGTATTATAGCAATCAGCCCCAGCATTTT
NA	TRBV5-4	NA	TRBJ1-2	CASSAGQNYGYTF	TGTGCCAGCAGCGCGGGGCAGAACTATGGCTACACCTTC
once	TRBV15	TRBD1	TRBJ1-4	CATGDRRATNEKLFF	TGTGCCACGGGGGACAGAAGGGCAACTAATGAAAAACTGTTTTTT
NA	TRBV6-6	NA	TRBJ1-2	CASSYSASGGYGYTF	TGTGCCAGCAGTTACTCGGCGAGCGGGGGCTATGGCTACACCTTC
NA	TRBV5-1	TRBD1	TRBJ1-5	CASSLTTGANQPQHF	TGCGCCAGCAGCTTGACCACAGGGGCCAATCAGCCCCAGCATTTT
NA	TRBV9	TRBD1	TRBJ1-1	CASSPQGQSYTEAFF	TGTGCCAGCAGTCCACAGGGGCAATCTTATACTGAAGCTTTCTTT
NA	TRBV15	NA	TRBJ1-1	CATSHGTTETEAFF	TGTGCCACCAGCCACGGGACAACGGAGACTGAAGCTTTCTTT
NA	TRBV6-5	NA	TRBJ2-2	CASGGANTGELFF	TGTGCCAGCGGCGGAGCGAACACCGGGGAGCTGTTTTTT
NA	TRBV2	NA	TRBJ1-4	CASRGGAATNEKLFF	TGTGCCAGCAGGGGGGGGGCTGCAACTAATGAAAAACTGTTTTTT
NA	TRBV2	TRBD1	TRBJ1-2	CASTDRGLVGYTF	TGTGCCAGCACGGACAGGGGTTTAGTTGGCTACACCTTC